These 22 T cell receptor beta chains share one sample of origin, sequenced in a study of lung T cells in sarcoidosis with Löfgren's syndrome. TCRdb re-called the reads through MiXCR, storing one row per CDR3 protein. The sample records some 65,000 distinct CDR3 sequences, approximately 22% being singletons. The sample taken for sequencing was CD4+ T cells from PBMCs. These receptors were collected from a human donor with sarcoidosis (Löfgren's syndrome or another form), or a control subject (not recorded which).

A remark on this clonotype: Because the CDR3 is missing its conserved closing phenylalanine or tryptophan, this is likely a read error. The chain uses TRBV20-1 and TRBJ2-1; the match to TRBD1 covers 8 bases. Looked up from germline, CDR1 is DFQATT and CDR2 is SNEGSKA (reference sequence). V lost 5 bases, J lost 7 bases, and 10 bases stayed unmatched. This CDR3 comprises 14 residues. The CDR3 DNA is TGCAGTGCTGGAGCGTGGACAGGGTTGAATGAGCAGTTCCTC. Translation gives CSAGAWTGLNEQFL.

This clonotype came up many times. This chain links TRBV28 with TRBJ1-3, with 9 bases fitting TRBD1. CDR3 length equals 15 residues. Trimming took 3 bases from V and 4 from J; bases not matched to a gene: 4. Germline V gene lookup returns CDR1 MDHEN and CDR2 SYDVKM. The CDR3 spells CASSFGGTGGNTIYF. The CDR3 bases are TGTGCCAGCAGTTTTGGTGGGACAGGGGGAAACACCATATATTTT.

This clonotype came up many times. The DNA for the CDR3 is TGCAGTGCTAGAACCGCCGGGACAGTGAACACTGAAGCTTTCTTT. This encodes CSARTAGTVNTEAFF. The V call is TRBV20-1, the J call TRBJ1-1, with 7 bases lining up with TRBD1. The CDR3 has 15 amino acids. The trim removed 2 bases at V and 0 bases at J, leaving 6 bases unmatched. Germline CDR1 is DFQATT and CDR2 is SNEGSKA (reference sequence).

This clonotype was picked up many times. V and J are TRBV12-3 or TRBV12-4 and TRBJ2-7; D not certain. This CDR3 is built from 15 residues. Trimming cost V 5 bases and J 1 base, with 15 bases left between them. CDR3 amino acids: CASSPPGTLSYEQYF. CDR3 sequence (DNA): TGTGCCAGCAGTCCACCGGGCACTCTATCCTACGAGCAGTACTTC.

The rearrangement links TRBV6-1 to TRBJ2-7; D remains unclear. The germline V and J ends were trimmed by 6 bases and 2 bases, with 14 bases remaining between them. There are 14 residues in the CDR3. Germline lookup yields CDR1 MNHNS and CDR2 SASEGT. CDR3 sequence (DNA): TGTGCCAGCAGCAGACTTTCTACCACCTACGAGCAGTACTTC. Its translation is CASSRLSTTYEQYF.

This clonotype has ten or more counts. The chain has TRBV4-1 and TRBJ1-4; D perhaps matches TRBD1 (5 bases). The ends were cut back, 5 bases at V and 0 bases at J, with 19 bases in the middle. This CDR3 has 18 residues. CDR1 and CDR2 (germline): MGHRA, YSYEKL. CDR3 in amino acids: CASSSIFDRSPTNEKLFF. For the CDR3, the DNA is TGCGCCAGCAGCTCTATTTTCGACAGATCTCCAACTAATGAAAAACTGTTTTTT.

There are many counts of this clonotype. The rearrangement uses TRBV20-1 and TRBJ2-3; 7 bases are shared with TRBD1. V was clipped by 6 bases and J by 6 bases; unmatched bases: 9. This CDR3 has 13 residues. Germline V lookup: CDR1 DFQATT, CDR2 SNEGSKA (reference sequence). The CDR3 coding sequence is TGCAGTGCCGGACTTAGGGGGCTCGATACGCAGTATTTT. This translates into CSAGLRGLDTQYF.

This chain links TRBV13 with TRBJ1-1, with a tentative D call TRBD1 (5 bases). Looked up from germline, CDR1 is PRHDT and CDR2 is FYEKMQ (reference sequence). Trimming took off 5 bases at V and 2 bases at J, with 12 bases between the two ends. There are 14 residues in the CDR3. CDR3 region: CASSLGAPNTEAFF. CDR3 bases: TGTGCCAGCAGCCTTGGGGCCCCCAACACTGAAGCTTTCTTT.

This clonotype is judged medium-sized. The chain recombines TRBV6-2 or TRBV6-3 with TRBJ1-2; TRBD1 aligns across 9 bases. This CDR3 has 15 residues. J lost 4 bases, V lost 4 bases, and 7 bases had no gene match. The germline V gene encodes CDR1 MNHEY and CDR2 SVGEGT. Written as DNA, the CDR3 is TGTGCCAGCAGTTCAGACAGGGGGAATCGCTATGGCTACACCTTC. Translating gives CASSSDRGNRYGYTF.

This clonotype was seen repeatedly, ten times or more. The chain joins TRBV7-2 to TRBJ1-2; 8 nucleotides line up with TRBD1. Germline V gene sequence: CDR1 SGHTA, CDR2 FQGNSA. With 2 bases clipped from V and 4 bases from J, the junction kept 9 bases outside the gene matches. The CDR3 has 16 residues. The CDR3 region is CASSLSAGGLFYGYTF. The DNA of the CDR3 is TGTGCCAGCAGCTTATCGGCAGGGGGCCTTTTCTATGGCTACACCTTC.

The sample holds a few counts of this clonotype. The rearrangement uses TRBV3-1 and TRBJ1-2, with D perhaps TRBD1 (5 bases). V lost 0 bases, J lost 8 bases, and 10 bases lay in between. This CDR3 comprises 13 residues. Germline lookup yields CDR1 LGHDT and CDR2 YNNKEL (reference sequence). Written as DNA, the CDR3 is TGTGCCAGCAGCCAAGAAACAGGCAGAGGCTACACCTTC. It encodes CASSQETGRGYTF.

This clonotype was seen a few times. This chain links TRBV12-5 with TRBJ2-1; 11 nucleotides align to TRBD2. The CDR3 has 14 amino acids. Trimming at V came to 7 bases and at J to 5 bases, leaving 4 bases not matched to a gene. Germline V gene data show CDR1 as LGHNT and CDR2 as FRNRAP. Written as DNA, the CDR3 is TGTGCTAGTGCACCGGGACTAGCGGACAATGAGCAGTTCTTC. Amino acids: CASAPGLADNEQFF.

This clonotype has more than one count but fewer than ten. The chain employs TRBV11-2 and TRBJ2-5; D is unclear. The CDR3 runs 12 residues. Trimming pared 1 base from V and 1 base from J, leaving 1 base between. The germline gives CDR1 SGHAT, CDR2 FQNNGV. The CDR3 loop reads CASSLAQETQYF. DNA for the CDR3: TGTGCCAGCAGCTTAGCCCAAGAGACCCAGTACTTC.

This clonotype was recorded a few times. The chain couples TRBV2 to TRBJ1-4, with a possible D match to TRBD1 (5 bases). The CDR3 has 14 residues. CDR1 SNHLY and CDR2 FYNNEI come from the germline V gene. Trimming took 6 bases from V and 3 from J, leaving 11 bases between them. CDR3 sequence: CASSPGMANEKLFF. CDR3 DNA: TGTGCCAGCAGCCCAGGGATGGCTAATGAAAAACTGTTTTTT.

This clonotype was detected once. A junction boundary mismatches the germline segment, possibly from a read error. V gene TRBV6-2 or TRBV6-3 combines with J gene TRBJ1-1, with TRBD1 as a possible D gene (5 bases). CDR3 length equals 15 residues. Germline-derived CDR1 and CDR2 are MNHEY and SVGEGT. Written as DNA, the CDR3 is TGTGCCAGCACTTACCCTTGGACACCCAACACTGAAGCTTTCTTT. Its protein is CASTYPWTPNTEAFF.

This clonotype was counted only a few times. V usage is TRBV11-2 and J usage is TRBJ2-1; 8 nucleotides match TRBD2. This CDR3 spans 15 amino acids. Germline values: CDR1 SGHAT, CDR2 FQNNGV. The V and J ends lost 5 bases and 3 bases, in that order; junction bases with no gene match: 6. The CDR3 protein is CASSPRSGDYNEQFF. The CDR3 coding sequence is TGTGCCAGCAGCCCCCGTAGCGGGGACTACAATGAGCAGTTCTTC.

As concerns this clonotype: This clone may be a read error of a much larger clone one base away. The chain is built from TRBV6-9 and TRBJ2-5, with 10 nucleotides matching TRBD2. The CDR3 is made up of 18 amino acids. CDR1 and CDR2 (germline): MNHGY, SVAAGI. The CDR3, as DNA: TGTGCCATCAGTTACAGTCTAGCGGGGGCCCCGTACCAAGAGACCCAGTACTTC. Translated: CAISYSLAGAPYQETQYF.

The chain couples TRBV12-3 or TRBV12-4 to TRBJ1-2, with 11 bases aligning to TRBD1. The V gene end was trimmed by 4 bases and the J gene end by 6 bases; junction bases not matched to a gene: 10. This CDR3 contains 16 residues. CDR3 loop: CASSSLGTGGNHGYTF. The CDR3 DNA sequence: TGTGCCAGCAGTTCCCTCGGGACAGGGGGGAACCATGGCTACACCTTC.

A few counts support this clonotype. V gene TRBV7-2 combines with J gene TRBJ2-2; 7 bases align to TRBD1. The V gene's germline CDR1 is SGHTA and CDR2 FQGNSA. The CDR3 is made up of 15 amino acids. With 5 bases clipped from V and 1 base from J, the junction kept 4 bases outside the gene matches. This CDR3 reads CASSLRTGNTGELFF. The CDR3 bases are TGTGCCAGCAGCCTCCGGACAGGGAACACCGGGGAGCTGTTTTTT.

The rearrangement links TRBV5-1 to TRBJ1-2; 8 bases align to TRBD1. The CDR3 loop spans 16 amino acids. CDR1 and CDR2 from the germline V gene are SGHRS and YFSETQ. Trimming took 0 bases from V and 7 from J; bases not matched to a gene: 11. CDR3 DNA sequence: TGCGCCAGCAGCTTGGCCGGGACAGGTGCACCCGGTGGCTACACCTTC. This sequence encodes CASSLAGTGAPGGYTF.

In this sample, this clonotype turned up many times. In DNA, the CDR3 is TGTGCCAGCAGCACCGAGGGGGTTGGGGCCCAGTACTTC. It codes for CASSTEGVGAQYF. The J gene is TRBJ2-5, the V gene TRBV7-9, with TRBD1 as a possible D gene (6 bases). This CDR3 has 13 residues. V lost 5 bases and J lost 9, with 16 bases in between. Germline values: CDR1 SEHNR, CDR2 FQNEAQ (reference sequence). The full variable domain, completed using reference TRBV7-9 and TRBJ2-5, is DTGVSQNPRHKITKRGQNVTFRCDPISEHNRLYWYRQTLGQGPEFLTYFQNEAQLEKSRLLSDRFSAERPKGSFSTLEIQRTEQGDSAMYLCASSTEGVGAQYFGPGTRLLVL.

As to this clonotype: An end of the junction does not agree with germline; a read error may underlie this. The rearrangement uses TRBV19 and TRBJ1-3, with 7 bases lining up with TRBD1. The V gene's germline CDR1 is LNHDA and CDR2 SQIVND (reference sequence). The CDR3 length is 14 residues. This chain's CDR3 is CTSMDRSSGNTIYF. CDR3 DNA sequence: TGTACCAGCATGGACAGGAGCTCTGGAAACACCATATATTTT. The full variable domain, completed using reference TRBV19 and TRBJ1-3, is DGGITQSPKYLFRKEGQNVTLSCEQNLNHDAMYWYRQDPGQGLRLIYYSQIVNDFQKGDIAEGYSVSREKKESFPLTVTSAQKNPTAFYLCTSMDRSSGNTIYFGEGSWLTVV.